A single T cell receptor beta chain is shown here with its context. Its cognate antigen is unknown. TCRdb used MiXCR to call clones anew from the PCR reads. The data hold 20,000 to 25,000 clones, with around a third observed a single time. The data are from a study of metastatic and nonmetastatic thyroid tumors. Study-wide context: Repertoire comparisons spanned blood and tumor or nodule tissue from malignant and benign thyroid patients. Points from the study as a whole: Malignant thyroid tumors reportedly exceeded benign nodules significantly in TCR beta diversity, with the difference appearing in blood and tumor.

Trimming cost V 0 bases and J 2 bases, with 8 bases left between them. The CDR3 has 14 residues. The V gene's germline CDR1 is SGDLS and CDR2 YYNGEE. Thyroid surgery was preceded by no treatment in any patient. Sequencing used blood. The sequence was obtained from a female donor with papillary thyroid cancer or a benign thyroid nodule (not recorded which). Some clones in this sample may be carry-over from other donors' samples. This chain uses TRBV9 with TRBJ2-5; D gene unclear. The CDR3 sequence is CASSVDSVQETQYF. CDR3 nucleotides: TGTGCCAGCAGCGTAGATTCCGTACAAGAGACCCAGTACTTC.